This TCR beta chain derives from a study of cytomegalovirus exposure and HLA in healthy donors. The PCR used 60 Vbeta and 13 Jbeta primers. The table came from immunoSEQ multiplex PCR; TCRdb's copy has only in-frame clones and leaves some out. The data show roughly 100,000 clones, with 63% seen just once and over 4% held by the top ten. This clone was seen a few times. Germline V gene lookup returns CDR1 SGHKS and CDR2 YYEKEE (reference sequence). This CDR3 comprises 16 residues. Losses at the gene ends were 4 bases for V and 2 bases for J; bases not matched to a gene: 7. The sequence derives from a human donor in good health. This sequence joins TRBV5-5 and TRBJ2-7; TRBD1 matches at 12 bases. Sequences were obtained from PBMCs. The CDR3 protein is CASSIRDRGLTYEQYF. In nucleotides, the CDR3 is TGTGCCAGCAGCATCCGGGACAGGGGGCTCACCTACGAGCAGTACTTC.